This T cell receptor beta chain derives from a study of post-analysis software for immune sequencing data. V was cut by 6 bases and J by 4 bases, with 7 bases left in between. The CDR3 has 12 residues. This clonotype was picked up many times. The antigen remains undetermined. TCR beta libraries were prepared from cDNA with unique molecular identifiers. In TCRdb, the PCR reads were re-called with MiXCR into one record per CDR3 protein. The sample has about 540,000 distinct CDR3 sequences, less than 40% seen once. Findings of the study overall: Five or six TRBV segments, TRBV5-6, TRBV5-1 and TRBV20-1 among them, were found more frequent in patients than controls.

The chain has TRBV12-3 or TRBV12-4 and TRBJ1-5; D call uncertain. Sequenced: blood. The receptor comes from a girl under 18 with multiple sclerosis. This CDR3 is CASSPGNQPQHF. CDR3 coding DNA: TGTGCCAGCAGCCCCGGTAATCAGCCCCAGCATTTT.